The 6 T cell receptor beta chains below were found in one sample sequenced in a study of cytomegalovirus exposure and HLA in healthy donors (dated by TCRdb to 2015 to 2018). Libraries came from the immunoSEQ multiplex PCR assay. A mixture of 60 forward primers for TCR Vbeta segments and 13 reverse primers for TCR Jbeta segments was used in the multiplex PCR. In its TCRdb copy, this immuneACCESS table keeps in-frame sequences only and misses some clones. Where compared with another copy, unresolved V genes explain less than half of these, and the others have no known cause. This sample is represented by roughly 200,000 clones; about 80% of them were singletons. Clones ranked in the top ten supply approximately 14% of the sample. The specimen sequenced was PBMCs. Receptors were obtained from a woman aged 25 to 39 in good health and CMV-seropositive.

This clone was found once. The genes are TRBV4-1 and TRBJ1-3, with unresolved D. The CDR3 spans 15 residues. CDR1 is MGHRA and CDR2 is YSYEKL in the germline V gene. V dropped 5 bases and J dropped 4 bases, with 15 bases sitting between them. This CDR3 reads CASSSHPGGGNTIYF. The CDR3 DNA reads TGCGCCAGCAGCTCCCACCCGGGTGGAGGAAACACCATATATTTT.

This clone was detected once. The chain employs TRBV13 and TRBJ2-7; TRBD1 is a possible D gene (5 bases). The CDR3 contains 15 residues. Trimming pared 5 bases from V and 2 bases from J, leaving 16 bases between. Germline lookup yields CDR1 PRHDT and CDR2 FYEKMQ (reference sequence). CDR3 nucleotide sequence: TGTGCCAGCAGCACCATGTCGGCAGGGCCCTACGAGCAGTACTTC. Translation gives CASSTMSAGPYEQYF. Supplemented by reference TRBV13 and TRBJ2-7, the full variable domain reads AAGVIQSPRHLIKEKRETATLKCYPIPRHDTVYWYQQGPGQDPQFLISFYEKMQSDKGSIPDRFSAQQFSDYHSELNMSSLELGDSALYFCASSTMSAGPYEQYFGPGTRLTVT.

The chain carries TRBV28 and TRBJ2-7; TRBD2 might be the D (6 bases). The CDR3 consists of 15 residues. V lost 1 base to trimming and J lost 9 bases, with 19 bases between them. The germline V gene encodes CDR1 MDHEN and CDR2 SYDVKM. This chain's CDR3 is CASSLLGGETSGQYF. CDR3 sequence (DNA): TGTGCCAGCAGTTTATTGGGGGGAGAAACGAGTGGGCAGTACTTC.

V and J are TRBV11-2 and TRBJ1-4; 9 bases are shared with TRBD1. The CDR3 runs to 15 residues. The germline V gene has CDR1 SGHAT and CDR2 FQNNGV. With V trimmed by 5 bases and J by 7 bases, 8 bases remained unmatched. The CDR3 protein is CASSQDRDRAEKLFF. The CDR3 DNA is TGTGCCAGCAGCCAGGACCGGGACAGGGCTGAAAAACTGTTTTTT.

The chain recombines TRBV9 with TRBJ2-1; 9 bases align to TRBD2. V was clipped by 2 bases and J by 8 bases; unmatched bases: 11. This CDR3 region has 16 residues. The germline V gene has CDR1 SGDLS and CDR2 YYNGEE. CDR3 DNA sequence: TGTGCCAGCAGCGTTTACGGGACTAGCTATATCCATGAGCAGTTCTTC. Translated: CASSVYGTSYIHEQFF.

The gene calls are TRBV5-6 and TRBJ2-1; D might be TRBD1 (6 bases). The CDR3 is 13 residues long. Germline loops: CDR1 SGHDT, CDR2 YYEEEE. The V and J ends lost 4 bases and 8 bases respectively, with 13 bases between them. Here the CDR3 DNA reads TGTGCCAGCAGCACCGACAGGTGGGATGAGCAGTTCTTC. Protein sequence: CASSTDRWDEQFF. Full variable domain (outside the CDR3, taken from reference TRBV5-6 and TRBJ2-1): DAGVTQSPTHLIKTRGQQVTLRCSPKSGHDTVSWYQQALGQGPQFIFQYYEEEERQRGNFPDRFSGHQFPNYSSELNVNALLLGDSALYLCASSTDRWDEQFFGPGTRLTVL.